This entry describes one T cell receptor beta chain. Its target is unknown. The time point denotes: late sampling 161 to 241 days after vaccination in a few convalescent patients. Noted treatment: approximately 10-day PBMC culture with coronavirus spike peptide pools or control peptides (ViraFEST assay). Peptide pools at 8 to 10 ug/ml, together with approximately 10 IU/ml IL-2, were added to cultures of two million PBMCs per well. These data belong to a study of vaccination and CD4 T cells after COVID-19. Researchers used the Oncomine TCR Beta short-read assay to sequence DNA from cultured CD4+ T cells. Each CDR3 protein gets one entry after TCRdb re-called the PCR reads with MiXCR. The data show tens of thousands of distinct CDR3 sequences, with around 28% seen just once and around 7.4% held by the top ten. The germline V gene has CDR1 MNHNS and CDR2 SASEGT. This CDR3 has 14 amino acids. V dropped 6 bases and J dropped 3 bases, with 15 bases sitting between them.

The chain couples TRBV6-1 to TRBJ2-7; D unclear. Here the sequenced sample was CD4+ T cells from blood, cultured in vitro, taken about 7 months after SARS-CoV-2 vaccination. The TCR comes from a human donor who had recovered from COVID-19. CDR3 in amino acids: CASRDRRSYYEQYF. The CDR3 DNA is TGTGCCAGCAGGGACCGACGATCCTACTACGAGCAGTACTTC.